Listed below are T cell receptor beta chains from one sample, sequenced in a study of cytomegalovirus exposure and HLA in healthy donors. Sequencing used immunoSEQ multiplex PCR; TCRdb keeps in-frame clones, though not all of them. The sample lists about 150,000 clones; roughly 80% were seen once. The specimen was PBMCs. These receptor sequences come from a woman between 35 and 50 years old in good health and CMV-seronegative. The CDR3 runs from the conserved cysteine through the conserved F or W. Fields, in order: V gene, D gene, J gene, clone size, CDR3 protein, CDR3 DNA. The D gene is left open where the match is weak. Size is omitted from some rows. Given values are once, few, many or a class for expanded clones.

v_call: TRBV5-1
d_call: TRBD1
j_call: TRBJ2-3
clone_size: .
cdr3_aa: CASSPDRDLPTQYF
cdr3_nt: TGCGCCAGCAGCCCTGACAGGGATCTGCCCACGCAGTATTTT

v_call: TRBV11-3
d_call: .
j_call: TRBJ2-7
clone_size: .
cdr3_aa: CASSLDKQPLYEQYF
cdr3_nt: TGTGCCAGCAGCTTAGATAAACAGCCGCTCTACGAGCAGTACTTC

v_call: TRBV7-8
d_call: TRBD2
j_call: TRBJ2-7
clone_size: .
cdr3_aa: CASRATGGAYEQYF
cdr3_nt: TGTGCCAGCAGGGCGACGGGGGGTGCCTACGAGCAGTACTTC

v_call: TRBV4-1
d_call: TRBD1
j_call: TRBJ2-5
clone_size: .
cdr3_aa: CASSETGTGGGETQYF
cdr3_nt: TGCGCCAGCAGCGAGACCGGGACAGGGGGGGGAGAGACCCAGTACTTC

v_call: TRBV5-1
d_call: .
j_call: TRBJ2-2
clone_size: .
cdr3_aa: CASSLSTPDTGELFF
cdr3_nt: TGCGCCAGCAGCTTAAGCACCCCCGACACCGGGGAGCTGTTTTTT

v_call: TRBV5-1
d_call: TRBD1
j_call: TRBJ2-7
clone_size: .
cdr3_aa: CASSLGQGASYEQYF
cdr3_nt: TGCGCCAGCAGCTTAGGACAGGGGGCTAGCTACGAGCAGTACTTC

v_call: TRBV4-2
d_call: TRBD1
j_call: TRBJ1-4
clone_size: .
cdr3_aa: CASSQVGIGTGGDEKLFF
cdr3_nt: TGTGCCAGCAGCCAAGTAGGGATCGGGACAGGGGGCGATGAAAAACTGTTTTTT

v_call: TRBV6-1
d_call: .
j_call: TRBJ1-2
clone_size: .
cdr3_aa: CASREYGYTF
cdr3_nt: TGTGCCAGCAGGGAGTATGGCTACACCTTC

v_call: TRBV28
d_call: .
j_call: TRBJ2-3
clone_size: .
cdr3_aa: CASISRRWIDTQYF
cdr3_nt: TGTGCCAGCATCTCCCGGAGGTGGATCGATACGCAGTATTTT

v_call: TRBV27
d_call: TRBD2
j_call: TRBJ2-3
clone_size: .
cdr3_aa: CASSFRGLAGDTQYF
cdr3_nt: TGTGCCAGCAGTTTCCGAGGACTAGCGGGAGATACGCAGTATTTT

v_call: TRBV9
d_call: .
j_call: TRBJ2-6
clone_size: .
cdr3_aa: CASSARYGANVLTF
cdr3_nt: TGTGCCAGCAGCGCCCGTTATGGGGCCAACGTCCTGACTTTC

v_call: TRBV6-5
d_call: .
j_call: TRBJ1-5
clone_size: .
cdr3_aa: CASSYSFPMRNQPQHF
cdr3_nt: TGTGCCAGCAGTTACTCGTTTCCGATGAGGAATCAGCCCCAGCATTTT

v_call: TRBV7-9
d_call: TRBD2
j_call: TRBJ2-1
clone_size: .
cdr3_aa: CASSPGLAGEIEEQFF
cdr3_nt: TGTGCCAGCAGCCCCGGACTAGCGGGGGAAATCGAGGAGCAGTTCTTC

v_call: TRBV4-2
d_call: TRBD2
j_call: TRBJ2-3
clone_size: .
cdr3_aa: CASSRGLAGPTDTQYF
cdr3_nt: TGTGCCAGCAGCCGGGGACTAGCGGGGCCCACAGATACGCAGTATTTT

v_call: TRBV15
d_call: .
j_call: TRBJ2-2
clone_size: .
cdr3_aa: CATRSSRQAYTGELFF
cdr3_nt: TGTGCCACCAGGTCGTCTCGGCAGGCTTACACCGGGGAGCTGTTTTTT

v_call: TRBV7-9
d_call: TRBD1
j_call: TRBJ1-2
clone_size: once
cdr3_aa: CSSSLDRTGGAWDYGYTF
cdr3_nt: TGTTCCAGCAGCTTAGATCGGACAGGGGGCGCGTGGGACTATGGCTACACCTTC

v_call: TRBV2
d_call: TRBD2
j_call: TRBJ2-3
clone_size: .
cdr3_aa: CATPLTSGSTDTQYF
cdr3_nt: TGTGCCACCCCGTTGACTAGCGGGAGCACAGATACGCAGTATTTT

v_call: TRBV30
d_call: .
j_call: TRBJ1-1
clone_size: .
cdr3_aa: CAWSRRGAGRAEAFF
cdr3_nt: TGTGCCTGGAGCCGGAGGGGTGCGGGGCGGGCTGAAGCTTTCTTT

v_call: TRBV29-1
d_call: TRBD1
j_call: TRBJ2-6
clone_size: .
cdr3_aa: CSVGTGGNSGANVLTF
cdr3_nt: TGCAGCGTTGGCACAGGGGGAAACTCTGGGGCCAACGTCCTGACTTTC

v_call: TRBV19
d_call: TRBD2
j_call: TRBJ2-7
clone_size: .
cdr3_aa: CASSIGLAGGFYEQYF
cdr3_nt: TGTGCCAGTAGTATAGGACTAGCGGGAGGTTTCTACGAGCAGTACTTC

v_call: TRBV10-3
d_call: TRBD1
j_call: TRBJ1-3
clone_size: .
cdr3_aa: CATGGQGGNTIYF
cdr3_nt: TGTGCCACCGGGGGACAGGGAGGAAACACCATATATTTT

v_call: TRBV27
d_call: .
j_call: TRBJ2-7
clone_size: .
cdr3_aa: CASRRQRSSYEQYF
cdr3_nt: TGTGCCAGCAGGCGACAGCGTAGCTCCTACGAGCAGTACTTC

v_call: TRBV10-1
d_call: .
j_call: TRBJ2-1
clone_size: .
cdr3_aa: CASSESGAGRQDEQFF
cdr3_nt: TGCGCCAGCAGTGAGTCCGGGGCAGGACGACAGGATGAGCAGTTCTTC

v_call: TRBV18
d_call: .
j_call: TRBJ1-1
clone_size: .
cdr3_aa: CASSPAGLVAFF
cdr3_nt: TGTGCCAGCTCACCGGCAGGGTTGGTGGCTTTCTTT

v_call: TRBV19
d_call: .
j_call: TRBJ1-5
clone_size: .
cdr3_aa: CASSIGTAGSNQPQHF
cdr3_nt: TGTGCCAGTAGTATAGGGACAGCCGGTAGCAATCAGCCCCAGCATTTT

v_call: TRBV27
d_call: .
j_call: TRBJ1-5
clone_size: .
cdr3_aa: CASSISGNQPQHF
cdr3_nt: TGTGCCAGCAGCATCTCGGGCAATCAGCCCCAGCATTTT